These 22 T cell receptor beta chains were sequenced from one sample in a study of blood T cell repertoires in COVID-19. Profiled with immunoSEQ multiplex PCR; TCRdb holds only in-frame clones, not every one. The repertoire has 110,000 to 150,000 clones, 75% to 90% of them found once; the top ten carry around 4.5%. Material: PBMCs or T cells enriched from blood (not recorded which). The receptors shown here come from a man over 45 who had recovered from COVID-19.

The rearrangement uses TRBV6-5 and TRBJ2-5, with D perhaps TRBD1 (6 bases). V gave up 2 bases and J gave up 0 bases, with 10 bases separating them. The CDR3 loop spans 15 amino acids. The V gene's germline CDR1 is MNHEY and CDR2 SVGAGI. CDR3 nucleotide sequence: TGTGCCAGCAGTTACGGGGCAGGGGACCAAGAGACCCAGTACTTC. It encodes CASSYGAGDQETQYF.

This chain joins TRBV7-9 and TRBJ2-7, with D perhaps TRBD1 (5 bases). Germline V gene lookup returns CDR1 SEHNR and CDR2 FQNEAQ (reference sequence). V lost 5 bases and J 0 bases, leaving 8 bases between the germline ends. The CDR3 contains 13 residues. CDR3 DNA sequence: TGTGCCAGCAGCAACCAGGGCTCCTACGAGCAGTACGTC. It specifies CASSNQGSYEQYV.

This chain joins TRBV7-9 and TRBJ2-7, with 7 bases aligning to TRBD1. The CDR3 has 16 amino acids. The V and J ends lost 5 bases and 4 bases, in that order; junction bases with no gene match: 14. Germline V gene data show CDR1 as SEHNR and CDR2 as FQNEAQ (reference sequence). The CDR3: CASSVGWGQGEYEQYF. In DNA, the CDR3 is TGTGCCAGCAGCGTTGGGTGGGGGCAGGGGGAATACGAGCAGTACTTC. Using reference TRBV7-9 and TRBJ2-7 for the parts outside the CDR3, the full variable domain is DTGVSQNPRHKITKRGQNVTFRCDPISEHNRLYWYRQTLGQGPEFLTYFQNEAQLEKSRLLSDRFSAERPKGSFSTLEIQRTEQGDSAMYLCASSVGWGQGEYEQYFGPGTRLTVT.

V and J are TRBV4-3 and TRBJ2-3; 7 bases map to TRBD1. From germline, CDR1 is LGHNA and CDR2 YSLEER. The ends lost 1 base at V and 5 bases at J; junction bases unmatched: 9. The CDR3 totals 16 residues. The CDR3, as DNA: TGCGCCAGCAGCCAAGGAGGAGACAGGGCCCTAGATACGCAGTATTTT. Encoded protein: CASSQGGDRALDTQYF.

This clone has a handful of counts. The chain has TRBV14 and TRBJ1-2; possibly TRBD1 for D (5 bases). Germline CDR1 reads SGHDN; CDR2 reads FVKESK. The CDR3 is made up of 12 amino acids. V dropped 4 bases and J dropped 4 bases, with 7 bases sitting between them. CDR3 bases: TGTGCCAGCAGCCGTCAGGGCTATGGCTACACCTTC. Its translation is CASSRQGYGYTF.

The rearrangement joins TRBV27 to TRBJ1-6, with D possibly TRBD1 on 6 matching bases. Trimming shortened V by 6 bases and J by 9 bases, and 21 bases separated the two germline ends. The CDR3 runs to 16 residues. CDR1 MNHEY and CDR2 SMNVEV come from the germline V gene (reference sequence). CDR3 coding DNA: TGTGCCAGCAGCCCTACCTACAGGGAGAGAGGTTCACCCCTCCACTTT. Protein product: CASSPTYRERGSPLHF.

This clone has a count of ten or more. This specimen includes other DNA sequences encoding the same CDR3. This sequence joins TRBV6-1 and TRBJ1-2; TRBD1 agrees at 9 bases. The length of the CDR3 is 15 residues. Looked up from germline, CDR1 is MNHNS and CDR2 is SASEGT. The trim removed 0 bases at V and 7 bases at J, leaving 6 bases unmatched. The CDR3 here is CASSEAVTGGVGYTF. The CDR3 nucleotides read TGTGCCAGCAGTGAAGCTGTCACAGGGGGCGTTGGCTACACCTTC.

The genes are TRBV29-1 and TRBJ2-5; a weak D match, TRBD1 (5 bases). V shed 0 bases and J shed 3 bases, with 11 bases lying between them. The CDR3 is made up of 14 amino acids. The V gene's germline CDR1 is SQVTM and CDR2 ANQGSEA. Here the CDR3 DNA reads TGCAGCGTTGAAGACCCGTTAGGGGAAGAGACCCAGTACTTC. It encodes CSVEDPLGEETQYF.

The chain uses TRBV28 and TRBJ1-4; 8 positions match TRBD1. The CDR3 is 16 amino acids. Looked up from germline, CDR1 is MDHEN and CDR2 is SYDVKM. The V segment lost 6 bases and the J segment 8 bases; nucleotides outside the gene matches: 14. The CDR3 region has the DNA TGTGCCAGCAGCCCCGGGGGTGCAGGGGGCTCGGAAAAACTGTTTTTT. Translated, it gives CASSPGGAGGSEKLFF.

The chain couples TRBV9 to TRBJ2-1; 9 bases fit TRBD2. After removal of 2 bases from V and 9 bases from J, the junction contained 6 bases not matched to a gene. The CDR3 has 14 residues. Per the germline V gene, CDR1 is SGDLS and CDR2 is YYNGEE. The DNA for the CDR3 is TGTGCCAGCAGCGTCGTAGCGGGGGTGGGTGAGCAGTTCTTC. Translating gives CASSVVAGVGEQFF. Supplemented by reference TRBV9 and TRBJ2-1, the full variable domain reads DSGVTQTPKHLITATGQRVTLRCSPRSGDLSVYWYQQSLDQGLQFLIQYYNGEERAKGNILERFSAQQFPDLHSELNLSSLELGDSALYFCASSVVAGVGEQFFGPGTRLTVL.

For the CDR3, the DNA is TGTGCCAGCTCACCACCGAGCCAGGACACCTACGAGCAGTACTTC. This sequence encodes CASSPPSQDTYEQYF. The chain joins TRBV18 to TRBJ2-7; TRBD1 is a possible D gene (5 bases). CDR3 length: 15 residues. The germline CDR1 and CDR2 sequences are KGHSH and LQKENI. Trimming took off 0 bases at V and 2 bases at J, with 11 bases between the two ends.

This clone was observed a few times. The gene calls are TRBV7-2 and TRBJ2-7; D is perhaps TRBD2 (5 bases). CDR1 and CDR2 (germline): SGHTA, FQGNSA. This CDR3 is 14 amino acids long. V was trimmed by 3 bases and J by 7 bases, leaving 16 bases between them. CDR3: CASSLGGSPGEQYV. Written as DNA, the CDR3 is TGTGCCAGCAGCTTGGGCGGGTCCCCTGGGGAGCAGTACGTC.

The chain uses TRBV3-1 (or the pseudogene TRBV3-2) and TRBJ1-6; no reliable D call. The CDR3 spans 14 residues. V lost 1 base and J 4 bases, leaving 5 bases between the germline ends. CDR1 is LGHDT, CDR2 YNNKEL, per germline (reference sequence). CDR3 protein: CASSQGIYNSPLHF. The CDR3 DNA sequence: TGTGCCAGCAGCCAAGGTATATATAATTCACCCCTCCACTTT.

The chain combines TRBV18 with TRBJ1-5, with a weak D call TRBD1 (6 bases). This CDR3 has 15 residues. Germline-derived CDR1 and CDR2 are KGHSH and LQKENI. With 2 bases removed from V and 1 base from J, the gap between germline ends came to 9 bases. The CDR3 sequence is CASSPKTGSNQPQHF. As DNA, the CDR3 is TGTGCCAGCTCACCAAAAACAGGGAGCAATCAGCCCCAGCATTTT.

The rearrangement joins TRBV7-9 to TRBJ1-2, with TRBD1 matching 9 bases. CDR3 size: 15 residues. From germline, CDR1 is SEHNR and CDR2 FQNEAQ (reference sequence). V shed 5 bases, J shed 2 bases, and the junction held 6 bases outside the gene matches. The CDR3 loop reads CASSPRGQGNYGYTF. DNA for the CDR3: TGTGCCAGCAGCCCCAGGGGACAGGGAAACTATGGCTACACCTTC.

The rearrangement joins TRBV7-6 to TRBJ1-1, with D possibly being TRBD1 (5 bases). The germline CDR1 and CDR2 sequences are SGHVS and FNYEAQ. The CDR3 totals 13 residues. The ends were cut back, 6 bases at V and 1 base at J, with 9 bases in the middle. In nucleotides, the CDR3 is TGTGCCAGCAGTACTGGACAGAACACTGAAGCTTTCTTT. Translating it yields CASSTGQNTEAFF.

The J gene is TRBJ2-1, the V gene TRBV19; 10 positions match TRBD2. V gave up 7 bases and J gave up 5 bases; unmatched junction bases: 5. This CDR3 is built from 14 residues. CDR1 is LNHDA and CDR2 is SQIVND in the germline V gene (reference sequence). This chain's CDR3 is CASKPGLAHNEQFF. The CDR3 bases are TGTGCCAGTAAGCCGGGACTAGCGCACAATGAGCAGTTCTTC.

V usage is TRBV5-5 and J usage is TRBJ2-5, with a tentative D call TRBD1 (6 bases). The CDR3 has 14 amino acids. The germline V gene encodes CDR1 SGHKS and CDR2 YYEKEE (reference sequence). V lost 1 base, J lost 0 bases, and 7 bases lay in between. The CDR3, as DNA: TGTGCCAGCAGCTTGTGGACAGACCAAGAGACCCAGTACTTC. This sequence encodes CASSLWTDQETQYF.

This clone was recorded a few times. The chain combines TRBV4-1 with TRBJ2-7; 8 bases match TRBD2. The CDR3 totals 15 residues. V shed 3 bases, J shed 3 bases, and the junction held 7 bases outside the gene matches. Germline CDR1 MGHRA, CDR2 YSYEKL. CDR3 in amino acids: CASSQSTGGLYEQYV. The CDR3, as DNA: TGCGCCAGCAGCCAGTCAACGGGGGGGCTCTACGAGCAGTACGTC.

The sample holds a few counts of this clone. The sample holds other DNA sequences that translate to the same CDR3. This chain joins TRBV7-2 and TRBJ2-2, with 7 nucleotides matching TRBD1. The CDR3 totals 15 residues. V lost 6 bases, J lost 0 bases, and 4 bases stayed unmatched. Germline loops: CDR1 SGHTA, CDR2 FQGNSA. The CDR3 spells CASRRTGTNTGELFF. The DNA of the CDR3 is TGTGCCAGCAGAAGGACAGGAACGAACACCGGGGAGCTGTTTTTT.

This chain connects TRBV30 to TRBJ2-1; TRBD1 is a possible D gene (6 bases). The CDR3 loop spans 12 amino acids. Trimming pared 3 bases from V and 12 bases from J, leaving 15 bases between. Germline values: CDR1 GTSNPN, CDR2 SVGIG (reference sequence). This CDR3 reads CAWRLIQTGQFF. CDR3 DNA sequence: TGTGCCTGGAGGCTGATACAGACAGGGCAGTTCTTC.

V usage is TRBV28 and J usage is TRBJ1-4; TRBD1 agrees at 9 bases. Germline CDR1 reads MDHEN; CDR2 reads SYDVKM. This CDR3 has 15 amino acids. The V and J ends lost 6 bases and 2 bases, in that order; junction bases with no gene match: 4. Here the CDR3 reads CASSQQGATNEKLFF. The CDR3 nucleotides read TGTGCCAGCAGCCAACAGGGGGCGACTAATGAAAAACTGTTTTTT.